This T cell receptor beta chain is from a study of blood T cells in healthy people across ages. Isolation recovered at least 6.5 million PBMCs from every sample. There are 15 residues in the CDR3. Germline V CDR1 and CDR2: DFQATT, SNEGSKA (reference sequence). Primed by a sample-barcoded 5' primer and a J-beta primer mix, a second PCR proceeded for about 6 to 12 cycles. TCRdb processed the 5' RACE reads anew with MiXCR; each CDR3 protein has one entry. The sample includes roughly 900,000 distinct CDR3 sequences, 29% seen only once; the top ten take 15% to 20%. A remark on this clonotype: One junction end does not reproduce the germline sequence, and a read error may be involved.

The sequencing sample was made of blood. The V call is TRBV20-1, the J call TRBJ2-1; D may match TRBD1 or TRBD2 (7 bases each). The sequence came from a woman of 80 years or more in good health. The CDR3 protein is CSTRGGGSSYNEQFF. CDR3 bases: TGCAGTACTAGAGGGGGCGGGAGCTCCTACAATGAGCAGTTCTTC.